The rows below give T cell receptor beta chains drawn from one sample of a study of blood T cell repertoires in COVID-19. The method was immunoSEQ multiplex PCR; TCRdb's version includes in-frame clones alone and lacks a portion of them. In the table there are about 110,000 clones, around 81% of which are singletons. The specimen sequenced was peripheral blood. Source of these receptors: a woman aged 70-85 years with acute or convalescent COVID-19. Both conserved end residues are part of each CDR3. The order of the fields is D gene, clone size, V gene, J gene, CDR3 DNA, CDR3 protein. A D gene is named only where the DNA matches it firmly. Where a row states a size, it is once, few, many or the class of an expanded clone; other rows omit it.

D: TRBD1; size: few; V: TRBV28; J: TRBJ1-2; DNA: TGTGCCAGCAGGCTCGGGACAGACTATGGCTACACCTTC; CDR3: CASRLGTDYGYTF
D: TRBD1; size: -; V: TRBV7-2; J: TRBJ2-5; DNA: TGTGCCAGCAGCACCAGGGGGACATCACAAGAGACCCAGTACTTC; CDR3: CASSTRGTSQETQYF
D: -; size: -; V: TRBV4-3; J: TRBJ2-3; DNA: TGCGCCAGCAGCCAAGACGGGATCCGGTCCCATGCAGATACGCAGTATTTT; CDR3: CASSQDGIRSHADTQYF
D: -; size: -; V: TRBV6-5; J: TRBJ2-7; DNA: TGTGCCAGTGCCTTCGGGGGAAGCTACGAGCAGTACTTC; CDR3: CASAFGGSYEQYF
D: -; size: -; V: TRBV4-2; J: TRBJ2-1; DNA: TGTGCCAGCAGCCCCAGGGTCTTAAATGAGCAGTTCTTC; CDR3: CASSPRVLNEQFF
D: -; size: -; V: TRBV30; J: TRBJ1-6; DNA: TGTGCCTGGAGGGGGGCGTTTGGCTCCTATAATTCACCCCTCCACTTT; CDR3: CAWRGAFGSYNSPLHF
D: TRBD2; size: -; V: TRBV5-1; J: TRBJ2-3; DNA: TGCGCCAGCAGCTTGTATAGACTAGCCGCTAGCACAGATACGCAGTATTTT; CDR3: CASSLYRLAASTDTQYF
D: TRBD1; size: -; V: TRBV7-2; J: TRBJ1-5; DNA: TGTGCCAGCAGCTTCGACAGGGAACGACAGCCCCAGCATTTT; CDR3: CASSFDRERQPQHF
D: TRBD2; size: -; V: TRBV2; J: TRBJ2-1; DNA: TGTGCCAGCAGTGCACGGGGGGGCACCTACAATGAGCAGTTCTTC; CDR3: CASSARGGTYNEQFF
D: TRBD1; size: once; V: TRBV27; J: TRBJ1-1; DNA: TGTGCCAGCAGTTCGTATCGACAGGGCGGCACTGAAGCTTTCTTT; CDR3: CASSSYRQGGTEAFF
D: -; size: -; V: TRBV7-2; J: TRBJ1-1; DNA: TGTGCCAGCAGCCCATATATCAGTAGGGGAGCTTTCTTT; CDR3: CASSPYISRGAFF
D: -; size: -; V: TRBV20-1; J: TRBJ2-1; DNA: TGCAGTGCTAGTCTGATCCTAGCCATCTCCTACAATGAGCAGTTCTTC; CDR3: CSASLILAISYNEQFF
D: -; size: once; V: TRBV30; J: TRBJ1-1; DNA: TGTGCCTGTAACAGGAGAGGGAACACTGAAGCTTTCTTT; CDR3: CACNRRGNTEAFF
D: TRBD2; size: few; V: TRBV25-1; J: TRBJ2-5; DNA: TGTGCCAGCAGTCAGTGGGGGGGATCCCAAGAGACCCAGTACTTC; CDR3: CASSQWGGSQETQYF
D: -; size: -; V: TRBV2; J: TRBJ1-5; DNA: TGTGCCAGCTCGTCAGATAGCAATCAGCCCCAGCATTTT; CDR3: CASSSDSNQPQHF
D: -; size: -; V: TRBV7-2; J: TRBJ1-4; DNA: TGTGCCAGCAGCTTTGGCCGAAATGAAAAACTGTTTTTT; CDR3: CASSFGRNEKLFF
D: -; size: -; V: TRBV5-5; J: TRBJ1-4; DNA: TGTGCCAGCAGCCCCAGGGCAGCTAATGAAAAACTGTTTTTT; CDR3: CASSPRAANEKLFF
D: TRBD1; size: -; V: TRBV30; J: TRBJ1-1; DNA: TGTGCCTGGAGTAGGACAGGGAATTCTGAAGCTTTCTTT; CDR3: CAWSRTGNSEAFF
D: TRBD1; size: -; V: TRBV4-1; J: TRBJ1-4; DNA: TGCGCCAGCAGCCATGTTGACAGGGACAGTGAAAAACTGTTTTTT; CDR3: CASSHVDRDSEKLFF
D: -; size: -; V: TRBV7-9; J: TRBJ1-1; DNA: TGTGCCAGCAGCTTAGCGGCGGGGGCGAACACTGAAGCTTTCTTT; CDR3: CASSLAAGANTEAFF
D: TRBD2; size: few; V: TRBV6-5; J: TRBJ2-5; DNA: TGTGCCAGCACGGGGGGGGAGACCCAGTACTTC; CDR3: CASTGGETQYF
D: -; size: few; V: TRBV18; J: TRBJ1-5; DNA: TGTGCCAGCTCACCAGGAGAACATGTCAGTCAGCCCCAGCATTTT; CDR3: CASSPGEHVSQPQHF